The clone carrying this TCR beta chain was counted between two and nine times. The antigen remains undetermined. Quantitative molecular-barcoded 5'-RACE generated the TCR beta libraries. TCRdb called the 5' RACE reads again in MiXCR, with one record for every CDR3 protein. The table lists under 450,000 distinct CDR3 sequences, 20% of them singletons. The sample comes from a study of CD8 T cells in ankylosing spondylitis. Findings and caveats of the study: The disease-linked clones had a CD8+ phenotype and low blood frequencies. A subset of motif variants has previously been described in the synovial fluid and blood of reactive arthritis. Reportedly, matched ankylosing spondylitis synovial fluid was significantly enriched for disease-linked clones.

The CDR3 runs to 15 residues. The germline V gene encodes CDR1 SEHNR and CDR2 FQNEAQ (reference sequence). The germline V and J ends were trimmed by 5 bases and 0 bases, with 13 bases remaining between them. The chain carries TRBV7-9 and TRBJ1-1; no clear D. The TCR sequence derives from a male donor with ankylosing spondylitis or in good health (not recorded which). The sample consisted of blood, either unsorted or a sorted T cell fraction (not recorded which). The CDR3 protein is CASSPGGQMNTEAFF. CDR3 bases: TGTGCCAGCAGCCCAGGTGGCCAGATGAACACTGAAGCTTTCTTT.